Here is one TCR beta chain with its context. These data are taken from a study of blood T cell repertoires in COVID-19. Per germline, CDR1 PRHDT and CDR2 FYEKMQ (reference sequence). V was pared by 5 bases and J by 2 bases, with 12 bases between. This CDR3 comprises 14 residues. Sequencing used immunoSEQ multiplex PCR; TCRdb keeps in-frame clones, though not all of them. Of roughly 200,000 clones in the sample, 80% to 90% were seen once. Source material: PBMCs or T cells enriched from blood (not recorded which). This chain links TRBV13 with TRBJ2-5; a possible D gene is TRBD2 (6 bases). The clonotype comes from a woman in her thirties or forties with acute COVID-19. The CDR3 spells CASSTRTIQETQYF. The CDR3 nucleotides read TGTGCCAGCAGCACGCGGACTATTCAAGAGACCCAGTACTTC.